This T cell receptor beta chain stems from a study of OX40 agonist ivuxolimab in advanced cancers. The method was immunoSEQ multiplex PCR; TCRdb's version includes in-frame clones alone and lacks a portion of them. This table holds fewer than 35,000 clones, roughly nine tenths found once. As to this clone: Its specificity is not known.

General study findings and limits: Partial responders receiving 0.1-3.0 mg/kg showed among the lowest clonal expansion.

This CDR3 is 12 amino acids long. Germline lookup yields CDR1 SEHNR and CDR2 FQNEAQ (reference sequence). V gave up 5 bases and J gave up 2 bases, with 7 bases separating them. Blood specimens came from baseline, cycle 4 day 1, and cycle 7 day 1. The source of this sequence is an adult with an advanced solid tumor such as melanoma, head and neck, liver or kidney cancer. The gene calls are TRBV7-9 and TRBJ2-7; D gene unclear. This sample comprised CD4+ or CD8+ T cells sorted from blood, obtained in a trial of the OX40 agonist ivuxolimab. CDR3 DNA: TGTGCCAGCAGCCGGATTCCCTACGAGCAGTACTTC. Protein: CASSRIPYEQYF. The full variable domain, rest sourced from reference TRBV7-9 and TRBJ2-7, is DTGVSQNPRHKITKRGQNVTFRCDPISEHNRLYWYRQTLGQGPEFLTYFQNEAQLEKSRLLSDRFSAERPKGSFSTLEIQRTEQGDSAMYLCASSRIPYEQYFGPGTRLTVT.